This TCR beta chain was recovered during a study of early T cells in non-severe SARS-CoV-2 infection. Study-level results: CD4 and private specificities were missed by VDJdb matching, which favored anti-spike CD8 responses.

The germline V gene encodes CDR1 SQVTM and CDR2 ANQGSEA. V was pared by 7 bases and J by 3 bases, with 8 bases of the junction left unmatched. This CDR3 has 13 residues. Individual cDNA molecules were tagged with unique molecular identifiers. MiXCR was run by TCRdb on the 5' RACE reads, yielding one entry per CDR3 protein. The repertoire has some 54,000 distinct CDR3 sequences, about 10% of them found once; the top ten carry about 13%. This clonotype was seen at least ten times. The antigen is unknown. The sample taken for sequencing was whole blood. This receptor was obtained from an adult who was a healthcare worker with PCR-confirmed SARS-CoV-2 infection or an uninfected control (not recorded which). The gene calls are TRBV29-1 and TRBJ2-7; 8 bases are shared with TRBD1. DNA for the CDR3: TGCAGCGCCGGGACAGGACGCCTCTACGAGCAGTACTTC. Protein sequence: CSAGTGRLYEQYF.